This TCR beta chain was obtained from a study of CD8 T cells in ankylosing spondylitis. Overall study results and limits: It appeared that ankylosing spondylitis blood was characterized by a TCR beta motif of under ten highly homologous variants.

To note about this clonotype: No antigen is known for it.

One entry per CDR3 protein, called by TCRdb with MiXCR from the 5' RACE reads. Counted here are around 770,000 distinct CDR3 sequences, 12% occurring once; the ten biggest clones make up roughly 0.51%. The source material was blood, either unsorted or a sorted T cell fraction (not recorded which). The source of this sequence is a male donor with ankylosing spondylitis.

The DNA for the CDR3 is TGTGCCACCAGCAGAGAAGGGATGAACTTCTACGAGCAGTACTTC. This translates into CATSREGMNFYEQYF. The chain is built from TRBV15 and TRBJ2-7, with D unresolved. This CDR3 region has 15 residues. Trimming pared 0 bases from V and 3 bases from J, leaving 12 bases between. Per the germline V gene, CDR1 is LNHNV and CDR2 is YYDKDF (reference sequence).